Sequencing of this T cell receptor beta chain was carried out in a study of blood T cell repertoires in COVID-19. About the study: There were acute and convalescent COVID-19 samples, and they came from the United States, Italy and Spain.

Repertoires were generated with immunoSEQ multiplex PCR, while TCRdb's copy carries only in-frame clones and drops some. Among roughly 230,000 clones listed, nearly 90% were seen once. Seattle enrolled patients during active infection and tracked them longitudinally. CDR1 and CDR2 from the germline V gene are MNHEY and SMNVEV (reference sequence). The CDR3 sequence is 15 residues long. V gave up 6 bases and J gave up 1 base, with 15 bases separating them. This sequence joins TRBV27 and TRBJ1-1; tentatively, D is TRBD1 (5 bases). The sequencing input was peripheral blood. The sequence was collected from a woman in her sixties or seventies with COVID-19, enrolled during active disease. This chain's CDR3 is CASRGDLIGNTEAFF. CDR3 DNA: TGTGCCAGCAGAGGGGACTTAATAGGGAACACTGAAGCTTTCTTT.